What follows are 30 T cell receptor beta chains derived from one specimen sequenced in a study of cytomegalovirus exposure and HLA in healthy donors. PCR used 60 Vbeta primers and 13 Jbeta primers. Profiled with immunoSEQ multiplex PCR; TCRdb holds only in-frame clones, not every one. The specimen's table records about 150,000 clones. Specimen: PBMCs. Receptors were obtained from a woman aged 45-65 years in good health and CMV-seronegative.

The chain uses TRBV25-1 and TRBJ1-5; D perhaps matches TRBD1 (5 bases). In germline, CDR1 is MGHDK, CDR2 SYGVNS. V was trimmed by 3 bases and J by 1 base, leaving 10 bases between them. The CDR3 totals 15 residues. The CDR3 region is CASSEQGSSNQPQHF. The CDR3 DNA follows: TGTGCCAGCAGTGAGCAGGGATCCAGCAATCAGCCCCAGCATTTT.

The V gene is TRBV6-1, the J gene TRBJ1-1; D possibly corresponds to TRBD1 (6 bases). The germline CDR1 and CDR2 sequences are MNHNS and SASEGT. The CDR3 is 14 amino acids. The ends were cut back, 7 bases at V and 4 bases at J, with 16 bases in the middle. The CDR3 loop is CASTREGVLTEAFF. DNA for the CDR3: TGTGCCAGCACTCGGGAGGGGGTGCTCACTGAAGCTTTCTTT.

This chain uses TRBV19 with TRBJ2-7, with a weak D call TRBD1 (6 bases). V lost 6 bases, J lost 4 bases, and 16 bases lay in between. The germline V gene has CDR1 LNHDA and CDR2 SQIVND (reference sequence). CDR3 size: 14 residues. CDR3 in amino acids: CASRLTGTNYEQYF. Here the CDR3 DNA reads TGTGCCAGTAGGTTGACAGGAACCAATTACGAGCAGTACTTC.

The chain couples TRBV5-8 to TRBJ1-5; the D gene is possibly TRBD1 (5 bases). The CDR3 covers 15 residues. CDR1 is SGHTS, CDR2 YDEGEE, per germline. Trimming shortened V by 0 bases and J by 3 bases, and 10 bases separated the two germline ends. CDR3 sequence: CASSLGGRYNQPQHF. The CDR3 coding sequence is TGTGCCAGCAGCTTGGGGGGCAGGTACAATCAGCCCCAGCATTTT.

The chain is built from TRBV5-1 and TRBJ1-1, with 8 bases aligning to TRBD1. The CDR3 extends over 14 amino acids. The germline V gene encodes CDR1 SGHRS and CDR2 YFSETQ. The ends lost 3 bases at V and 1 base at J; junction bases unmatched: 2. The CDR3 is CASSSQGANTEAFF. For the CDR3, the DNA is TGCGCCAGCAGCTCCCAGGGGGCGAACACTGAAGCTTTCTTT.

The chain couples TRBV9 to TRBJ2-2; 7 nucleotides align to TRBD1. The V gene's germline CDR1 is SGDLS and CDR2 YYNGEE. Unmatched junction bases numbered 11, after V lost 5 bases and J lost 4 bases. The CDR3 contains 16 residues. CDR3 sequence: CASSYPRDRPTGELFF. DNA for the CDR3: TGTGCCAGCAGTTACCCCCGGGACAGACCCACCGGGGAGCTGTTTTTT.

The chain joins TRBV2 to TRBJ1-1; perhaps TRBD1 as D (6 bases). The CDR3 length is 13 residues. The germline gives CDR1 SNHLY, CDR2 FYNNEI. With 5 bases removed from V and 1 base from J, the gap between germline ends came to 8 bases. CDR3 loop: CASSLQGNTEAFF. The CDR3 DNA follows: TGTGCCAGCAGTCTACAGGGGAACACTGAAGCTTTCTTT.

The chain has TRBV9 and TRBJ2-5; D might be TRBD2 (7 bases). The CDR3 spans 16 residues. V lost 4 bases and J 1 base, leaving 17 bases between the germline ends. From germline, CDR1 is SGDLS and CDR2 YYNGEE. CDR3 DNA sequence: TGTGCCAGCAGCCAACGGGGGGCTTCCCCCCAAGAGACCCAGTACTTC. Encoded protein: CASSQRGASPQETQYF.

J is TRBJ1-4 and V is TRBV5-1; D possibly corresponds to TRBD1 (5 bases). V lost 0 bases, J lost 8 bases, and 17 bases lay in between. CDR1 is SGHRS, CDR2 YFSETQ, per germline. The CDR3 is 16 amino acids. CDR3 sequence (DNA): TGCGCCAGCAGCTTGGCGGGGACTGGGACGCGGGAAAAACTGTTTTTT. This codes for CASSLAGTGTREKLFF.

V is TRBV7-4 and J is TRBJ1-2, with D perhaps TRBD1 (5 bases). V was shortened by 5 bases and J by 3 bases, with 16 bases between the two germline ends. Germline V CDR1 and CDR2: SGHVT, SQSDAQ. The CDR3 is 15 amino acids. CDR3 sequence reads: CASSPGGAPDYGYTF. CDR3 DNA sequence: TGTGCCAGCAGCCCCGGTGGGGCCCCGGACTATGGCTACACCTTC.

The chain is built from TRBV5-4 and TRBJ1-1; tentatively, D is TRBD1 (5 bases). The germline gives CDR1 SGHNT, CDR2 YYREEE (reference sequence). The V end lost 4 bases, the J end lost 7 bases, and 11 bases lay between the germline ends. The CDR3 is made up of 12 amino acids. The CDR3, as DNA: TGTGCCAGCAGCAAGCAGGGAGGTGAAGCTTTCTTT. This sequence encodes CASSKQGGEAFF. Full variable domain (rest looked up from reference TRBV5-4 and TRBJ1-1): ETGVTQSPTHLIKTRGQQVTLRCSSQSGHNTVSWYQQALGQGPQFIFQYYREEENGRGNFPPRFSGLQFPNYSSELNVNALELDDSALYLCASSKQGGEAFFGQGTRLTVV.

The chain joins TRBV18 to TRBJ1-4, with D possibly matching TRBD1 (6 bases). Germline V gene lookup returns CDR1 KGHSH and CDR2 LQKENI. The CDR3 spans 16 residues. The V end was cut by 5 bases, the J end by 7 bases, with 20 bases between. In DNA, the CDR3 is TGTGCCAGCTCATCAAATGTCGGGGGGCTGAGTGAAAAACTGTTTTTT. It is translated as CASSSNVGGLSEKLFF.

This chain uses TRBV7-2 with TRBJ1-2; D perhaps matches TRBD1 (5 bases). The V end lost 1 base, the J end lost 8 bases, and 20 bases lay between the germline ends. The CDR3 runs 16 residues. Germline-derived CDR1 and CDR2 are SGHTA and FQGNSA. CDR3 nucleotides: TGTGCCAGCAGCTTAGACGGGACTGGGGTCGAGAGGGGCTACACCTTC. As protein: CASSLDGTGVERGYTF.

The V and J genes are TRBV11-2 and TRBJ2-5; D might be TRBD2 (5 bases). CDR1 and CDR2 from the germline V gene are SGHAT and FQNNGV. V shed 6 bases and J shed 4 bases, with 9 bases lying between them. This CDR3 contains 12 residues. CDR3 protein: CASRAGRETQYF. The CDR3 DNA reads TGTGCCAGCAGGGCGGGTAGAGAGACCCAGTACTTC. The full variable domain, its missing parts supplied by reference TRBV11-2 and TRBJ2-5, is EAGVAQSPRYKIIEKRQSVAFWCNPISGHATLYWYQQILGQGPKLLIQFQNNGVVDDSQLPKDRFSAERLKGVDSTLKIQPAKLEDSAVYLCASRAGRETQYFGPGTRLLVL.

J is TRBJ1-6 and V is TRBV7-2; TRBD1 agrees at 9 bases. V dropped 5 bases and J dropped 7; count of bases not matched to a gene: 9. Looked up from germline, CDR1 is SGHTA and CDR2 is FQGNSA. This CDR3 has 16 residues. DNA of the CDR3: TGTGCCAGCAGCCAAGGTCCGGGACAGGGAAATTCACCCCTCCACTTT. It yields the protein CASSQGPGQGNSPLHF.

The chain combines TRBV7-2 with TRBJ2-1, with TRBD2 identical over 9 bases. V lost 5 bases, J lost 10 bases, and 12 bases stayed unmatched. CDR3 length: 15 amino acids. Germline values: CDR1 SGHTA, CDR2 FQGNSA. CDR3 residues: CASSPDISGSGEQFF. The CDR3 DNA reads TGTGCCAGCAGCCCCGATATTAGCGGGAGCGGAGAGCAGTTCTTC.

This chain links TRBV5-1 with TRBJ1-1; D unresolved. This CDR3 is 16 amino acids long. Trimming cost V 4 bases and J 1 base, with 17 bases left between them. Germline CDR1 is SGHRS and CDR2 is YFSETQ. CDR3 nucleotides: TGCGCCAGCAGCCCGGTCTCTGGGCCACCGAACACTGAAGCTTTCTTT. Encoded protein: CASSPVSGPPNTEAFF.

The chain is built from TRBV27 and TRBJ2-1; D may be TRBD1 (6 bases). Germline CDR1 and CDR2: MNHEY and SMNVEV (reference sequence). V lost 4 bases and J lost 5, with 15 bases in between. The CDR3 length is 15 residues. CDR3 nucleotide sequence: TGTGCCAGCAGTTCCCAAGGGACATTCCACAATGAGCAGTTCTTC. Residues: CASSSQGTFHNEQFF.

The chain has TRBV4-1 and TRBJ1-5; D gene uncertain. CDR3 length: 13 amino acids. Germline CDR1 and CDR2: MGHRA and YSYEKL. With 0 bases removed from V and 5 bases from J, the gap between germline ends came to 5 bases. CDR3 loop: CASSQERDQPQHF. The CDR3 DNA is TGCGCCAGCAGCCAAGAGAGAGATCAGCCCCAGCATTTT.

The chain couples TRBV2 to TRBJ1-2; 8 bases agree with TRBD1. Trimming cost V 8 bases and J 4 bases; bases outside gene matches: 9. Germline V CDR1 and CDR2: SNHLY, FYNNEI. This CDR3 region has 14 residues. CDR3 coding DNA: TGTGCCAGCTTTAACAGGGGGGTAGGCTATGGCTACACCTTC. Protein product: CASFNRGVGYGYTF.

The chain carries TRBV27 and TRBJ2-2; weak D call: TRBD1 (5 bases). The ends were cut back, 6 bases at V and 0 bases at J, with 8 bases in the middle. The CDR3 is made up of 14 amino acids. CDR1 and CDR2 from the germline V gene are MNHEY and SMNVEV (reference sequence). As DNA, the CDR3 is TGTGCCAGCAGACCGGACACGAACACCGGGGAGCTGTTTTTT. Translation: CASRPDTNTGELFF.

The rearrangement joins TRBV6-1 to TRBJ1-5; D remains unclear. Trimming shortened V by 6 bases and J by 0 bases, and 9 bases separated the two germline ends. Germline CDR1 is MNHNS and CDR2 is SASEGT. This CDR3 spans 14 amino acids. CDR3 region: CASRATYSNQPQHF. CDR3 DNA: TGTGCCAGCAGGGCCACGTATAGCAATCAGCCCCAGCATTTT.

This chain connects TRBV5-6 to TRBJ1-1, with D possibly being TRBD1 (6 bases). Germline V lookup: CDR1 SGHDT, CDR2 YYEEEE. Trimming removed 1 base at V and 1 base at J, with 11 bases between. The CDR3 has 15 amino acids. CDR3 protein: CASSLIEQGNTEAFF. In DNA, the CDR3 is TGTGCCAGCAGCTTGATCGAACAGGGGAACACTGAAGCTTTCTTT. The whole variable domain, filled in from reference TRBV5-6 and TRBJ1-1, reads DAGVTQSPTHLIKTRGQQVTLRCSPKSGHDTVSWYQQALGQGPQFIFQYYEEEERQRGNFPDRFSGHQFPNYSSELNVNALLLGDSALYLCASSLIEQGNTEAFFGQGTRLTVV.

This chain uses TRBV6-1 with TRBJ2-7; D is uncertain. The V and J ends lost 7 bases and 2 bases respectively, with 6 bases between them. CDR3 length: 11 amino acids. CDR1 is MNHNS, CDR2 SASEGT, per germline. In DNA, the CDR3 is TGTGCCAGCAACGAGCCCTACGAGCAGTACTTC. It translates to CASNEPYEQYF.

The rearrangement links TRBV7-3 to TRBJ2-1, with D possibly matching TRBD2 (6 bases). The V end was cut by 4 bases, the J end by 10 bases, with 14 bases between. Per germline, CDR1 SGHTA and CDR2 FQGTGA. This CDR3 has 13 amino acids. In nucleotides, the CDR3 is TGTGCCAGCAGCTCCTCACTAGCAGGGGAGCAGTTCTTC. Its translation is CASSSSLAGEQFF.

The CDR3 protein is CASNRGLAAYEQYF. The CDR3 nucleotides read TGTGCCAGCAACCGGGGACTAGCGGCCTACGAGCAGTACTTC. This chain connects TRBV5-6 to TRBJ2-7; 11 nucleotides agree with TRBD2. V lost 6 bases, J lost 2 bases, and 4 bases stayed unmatched. The V gene's germline CDR1 is SGHDT and CDR2 YYEEEE. This CDR3 is 14 amino acids long.

This sequence joins TRBV9 and TRBJ2-7; 10 bases fit TRBD1. Trimming at V came to 4 bases and at J to 1 base, leaving 5 bases not matched to a gene. The CDR3 is 15 residues long. Germline values: CDR1 SGDLS, CDR2 YYNGEE. The CDR3 DNA sequence: TGTGCCAGCAGCCCCAGGGGACAGGGGTCCTACGAGCAGTACTTC. As protein: CASSPRGQGSYEQYF.

J is TRBJ2-7 and V is TRBV13; 11 bases match TRBD1. V shed 5 bases, J shed 6 bases, and the junction held 9 bases outside the gene matches. CDR1 is PRHDT and CDR2 is FYEKMQ in the germline V gene (reference sequence). This CDR3 contains 15 residues. The CDR3 sequence: CASSLPGTGGGEQYF. The CDR3 DNA is TGTGCCAGCAGCCTACCCGGGACAGGGGGTGGCGAGCAGTACTTC.

The chain is built from TRBV7-2 and TRBJ1-6, with 9 bases lining up with TRBD1. The germline CDR1 and CDR2 sequences are SGHTA and FQGNSA. J lost 9 bases, V lost 1 base, and 4 bases had no gene match. The CDR3 loop spans 15 amino acids. CDR3 coding DNA: TGTGCCAGCAGCTTAGTTGGGACAGGGAGTTCACCCCTCCACTTT. This encodes CASSLVGTGSSPLHF. Full variable domain (remainder filled in from reference TRBV7-2 and TRBJ1-6): GAGVSQSPSNKVTEKGKDVELRCDPISGHTALYWYRQSLGQGLEFLIYFQGNSAPDKSGLPSDRFSAERTGGSVSTLTIQRTQQEDSAVYLCASSLVGTGSSPLHFGNGTRLTVT.

V is TRBV28 and J is TRBJ1-5; 8 nucleotides align to TRBD1. V lost 7 bases to trimming and J lost 1 base; unmatched junction nucleotides: 9. The germline gives CDR1 MDHEN, CDR2 SYDVKM. The CDR3 sequence is 16 residues long. Here the CDR3 reads CASNQRTGLSNQPQHF. The DNA of the CDR3 is TGTGCCAGCAATCAACGGACAGGGCTGAGCAATCAGCCCCAGCATTTT.